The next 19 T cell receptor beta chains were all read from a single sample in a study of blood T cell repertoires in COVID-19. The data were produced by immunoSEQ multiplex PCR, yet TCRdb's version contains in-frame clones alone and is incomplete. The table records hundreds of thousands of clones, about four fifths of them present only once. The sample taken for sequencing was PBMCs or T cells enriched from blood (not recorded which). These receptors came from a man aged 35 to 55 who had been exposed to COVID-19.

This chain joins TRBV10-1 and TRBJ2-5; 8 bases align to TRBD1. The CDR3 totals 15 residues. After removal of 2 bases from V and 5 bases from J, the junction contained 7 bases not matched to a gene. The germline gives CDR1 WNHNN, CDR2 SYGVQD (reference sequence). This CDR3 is CASSEGQGWIETQYF. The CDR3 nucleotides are TGCGCCAGCAGTGAGGGACAGGGATGGATTGAGACCCAGTACTTC.

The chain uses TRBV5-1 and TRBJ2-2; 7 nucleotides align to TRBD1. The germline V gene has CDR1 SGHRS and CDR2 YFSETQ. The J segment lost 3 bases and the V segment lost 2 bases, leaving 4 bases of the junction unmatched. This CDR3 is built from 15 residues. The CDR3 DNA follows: TGCGCCAGCAGCTTCGGGACAGTTGACACCGGGGAGCTGTTTTTT. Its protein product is CASSFGTVDTGELFF.

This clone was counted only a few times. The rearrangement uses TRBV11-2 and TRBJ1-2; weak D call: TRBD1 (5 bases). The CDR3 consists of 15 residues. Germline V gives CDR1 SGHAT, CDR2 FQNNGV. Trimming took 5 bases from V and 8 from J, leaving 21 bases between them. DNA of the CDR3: TGTGCCAGCAGCCCCACTTACCCGACAGTAGAAGGCTACACCTTC. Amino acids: CASSPTYPTVEGYTF.

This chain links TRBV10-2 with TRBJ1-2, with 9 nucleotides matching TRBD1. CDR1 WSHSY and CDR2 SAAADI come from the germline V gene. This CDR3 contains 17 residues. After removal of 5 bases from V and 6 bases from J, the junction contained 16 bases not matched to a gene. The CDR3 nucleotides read TGCGCCAGCAGTCGGGGACGGGGACAGACAGGGGGGGATGGCTACACCTTC. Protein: CASSRGRGQTGGDGYTF.

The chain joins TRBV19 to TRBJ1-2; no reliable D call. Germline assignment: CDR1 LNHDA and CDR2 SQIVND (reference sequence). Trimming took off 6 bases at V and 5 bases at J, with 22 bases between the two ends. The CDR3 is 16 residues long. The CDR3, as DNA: TGTGCCAGTAGACCCTCGCGAGGGCAAGGAACGTATGGCTACACCTTC. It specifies CASRPSRGQGTYGYTF.

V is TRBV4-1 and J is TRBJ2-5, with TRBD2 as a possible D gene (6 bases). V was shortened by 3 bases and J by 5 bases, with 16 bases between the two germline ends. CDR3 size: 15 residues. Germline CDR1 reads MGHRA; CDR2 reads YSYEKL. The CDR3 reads CASSHAGGSRETQYF. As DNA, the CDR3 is TGCGCCAGCAGCCACGCCGGGGGTTCCCGGGAGACCCAGTACTTC.

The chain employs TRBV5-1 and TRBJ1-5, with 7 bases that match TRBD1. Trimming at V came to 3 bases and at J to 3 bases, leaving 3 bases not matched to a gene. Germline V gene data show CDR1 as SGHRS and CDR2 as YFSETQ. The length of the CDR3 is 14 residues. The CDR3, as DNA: TGCGCCAGCAGCTGGACAGGCCCCAATCAGCCCCAGCATTTT. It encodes CASSWTGPNQPQHF.

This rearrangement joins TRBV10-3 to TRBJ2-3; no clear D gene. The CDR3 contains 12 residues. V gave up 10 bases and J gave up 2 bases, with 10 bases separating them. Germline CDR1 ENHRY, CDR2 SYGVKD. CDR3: CATAFPTDTQYF. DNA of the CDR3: TGTGCCACCGCGTTCCCCACAGATACGCAGTATTTT.

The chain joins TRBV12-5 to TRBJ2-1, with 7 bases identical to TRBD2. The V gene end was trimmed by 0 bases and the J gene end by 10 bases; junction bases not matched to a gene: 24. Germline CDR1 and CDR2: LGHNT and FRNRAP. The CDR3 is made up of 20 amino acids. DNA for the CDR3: TGTGCTAGTGGTTTGGTACTGGGTTTGTGGGAGGGGCAGGGTATCAGGGAGCAGTTCTTC. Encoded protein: CASGLVLGLWEGQGIREQFF.

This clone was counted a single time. CDR3 sequence: CASSRGPQQGSNSPLHF. The CDR3 region has the DNA TGTGCCAGCAGTCGCGGACCGCAGCAGGGTTCTAATTCACCCCTCCACTTT. V gene TRBV6-6 combines with J gene TRBJ1-6, with a tentative D call TRBD1 (5 bases). CDR1 and CDR2 from the germline V gene are MNHNY and SVGAGI (reference sequence). V was clipped by 5 bases and J by 6 bases, with 20 bases between them. There are 17 residues in the CDR3.

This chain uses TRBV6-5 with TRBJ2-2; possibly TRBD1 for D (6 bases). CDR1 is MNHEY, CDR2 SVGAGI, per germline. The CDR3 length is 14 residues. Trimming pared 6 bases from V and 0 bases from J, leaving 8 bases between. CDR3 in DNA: TGTGCCAGCAGGGACAGACCGAACACCGGGGAGCTGTTTTTT. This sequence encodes CASRDRPNTGELFF.

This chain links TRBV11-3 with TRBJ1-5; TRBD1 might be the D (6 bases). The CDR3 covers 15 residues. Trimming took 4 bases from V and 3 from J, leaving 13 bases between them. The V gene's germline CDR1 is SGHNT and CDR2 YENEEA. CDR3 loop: CASSCYRVVNQPQHF. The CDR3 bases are TGTGCCAGCAGCTGCTACAGGGTGGTCAATCAGCCCCAGCATTTT.

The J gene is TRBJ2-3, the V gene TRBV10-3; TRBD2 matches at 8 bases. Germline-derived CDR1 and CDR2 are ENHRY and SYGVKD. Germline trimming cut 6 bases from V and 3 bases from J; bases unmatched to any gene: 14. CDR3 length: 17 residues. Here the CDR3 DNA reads TGTGCCATCAGCGTGGCGCGAGCGGGAGTCGGAACAGATACGCAGTATTTT. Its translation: CAISVARAGVGTDTQYF.

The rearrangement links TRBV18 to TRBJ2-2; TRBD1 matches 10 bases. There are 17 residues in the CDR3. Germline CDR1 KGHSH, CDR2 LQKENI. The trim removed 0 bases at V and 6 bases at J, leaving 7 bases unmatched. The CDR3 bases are TGTGCCAGCTCACCACCAGACAGGGGGCTGTCTTCCGGGGAGCTGTTTTTT. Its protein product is CASSPPDRGLSSGELFF.

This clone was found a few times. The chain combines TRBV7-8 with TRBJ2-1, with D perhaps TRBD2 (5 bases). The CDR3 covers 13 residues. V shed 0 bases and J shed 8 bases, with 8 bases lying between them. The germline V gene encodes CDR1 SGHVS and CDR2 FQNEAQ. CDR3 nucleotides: TGTGCCAGCAGCTTAGCGAGGCGGGATGAGCAGTTCTTC. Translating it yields CASSLARRDEQFF.

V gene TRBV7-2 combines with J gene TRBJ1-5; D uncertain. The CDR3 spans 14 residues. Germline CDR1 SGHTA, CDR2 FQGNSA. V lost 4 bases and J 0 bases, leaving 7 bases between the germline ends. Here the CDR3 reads CASSSGGSNQPQHF. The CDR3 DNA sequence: TGTGCCAGCAGCTCTGGAGGTAGCAATCAGCCCCAGCATTTT.

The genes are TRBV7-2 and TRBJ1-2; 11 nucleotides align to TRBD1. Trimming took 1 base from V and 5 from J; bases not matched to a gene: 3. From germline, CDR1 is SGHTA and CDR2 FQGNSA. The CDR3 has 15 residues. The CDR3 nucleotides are TGTGCCAGCAGCTTAGATAGGGACAGGGGGTATGGCTACACCTTC. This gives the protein CASSLDRDRGYGYTF.

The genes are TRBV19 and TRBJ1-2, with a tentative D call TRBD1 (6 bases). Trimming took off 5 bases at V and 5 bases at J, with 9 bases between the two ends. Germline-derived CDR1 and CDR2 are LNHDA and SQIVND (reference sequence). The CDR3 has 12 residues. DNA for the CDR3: TGTGCCAGTAGTGGCAGGGGATATGGCTACACCTTC. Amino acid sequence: CASSGRGYGYTF.

The CDR3 DNA reads TGCGCCAGCAGCTCCCGAGGACAGGGGGCTGTCACTGAAGCTTTCTTT. Translated: CASSSRGQGAVTEAFF. The chain uses TRBV5-1 and TRBJ1-1, with 11 bases matching TRBD1. The CDR3 consists of 16 residues. The germline gives CDR1 SGHRS, CDR2 YFSETQ. V shed 3 bases and J 4 bases; nucleotides not matched to a gene: 8.